The rows below give T cell receptor beta chains drawn from one sample of a study of T cells after yellow fever vaccination. TCRdb passed the 5' RACE reads through MiXCR, listing each CDR3 protein once. Here the sample spans approximately 260,000 distinct CDR3 sequences, 5.2% being singletons. Sequences were derived from CD4+ T cells sorted from PBMCs, sampled on the day of the yellow fever booster vaccination. These receptors were obtained from a man between 18 and 29 years old who received the YFV17D yellow fever vaccine. The CDR3 runs from the conserved cysteine through the conserved F or W. A D gene is named only where the DNA matches it firmly. Size is stated for part of the rows, as once, few or many counts, or as a class when the clone is expanded.

v_call: TRBV5-4; d_call: TRBD2; j_call: TRBJ2-5; clone_size: few; cdr3_nt: TGTGCCAGCAGCCGCGGGGGGGCCGAAGAGACCCAGTACTTC; cdr3_aa: CASSRGGAEETQYF
v_call: TRBV7-2; d_call: TRBD2; j_call: TRBJ2-3; clone_size: few; cdr3_nt: TGTGCCAGCAGCTTAGGCGCTAGCGGGGGGGGAGATACGCAGTATTTT; cdr3_aa: CASSLGASGGGDTQYF
v_call: TRBV20-1; d_call: TRBD1; j_call: TRBJ2-3; clone_size: few; cdr3_nt: TGCAGTGCTAGAGACGCGGGACAGGGCACAGATACGCAGTATTTT; cdr3_aa: CSARDAGQGTDTQYF
v_call: TRBV7-2; d_call: NA; j_call: TRBJ2-2; clone_size: NA; cdr3_nt: TGTGCCAGCAGCCCCTTTCGAATTGGGGGCACCGGGGAGCTGTTTTTT; cdr3_aa: CASSPFRIGGTGELFF
v_call: TRBV12-3/TRBV12-4; d_call: NA; j_call: TRBJ2-6; clone_size: NA; cdr3_nt: TGTGCAGGGGGGGCAGGGGGCTCTGGGGCCAACGTCCTGACTTTC; cdr3_aa: CAGGAGGSGANVLTF
v_call: TRBV5-1; d_call: NA; j_call: TRBJ1-1; clone_size: many; cdr3_nt: TGCGCCAGCAGCGTGGTCGCGGCGAACACTGAAGCTTTCTTT; cdr3_aa: CASSVVAANTEAFF
v_call: TRBV7-2; d_call: TRBD2; j_call: TRBJ2-5; clone_size: NA; cdr3_nt: TGTGCCAGCAGCCCTTGGACTAGACCTCAAGAGACCCAGTACTTC; cdr3_aa: CASSPWTRPQETQYF
v_call: TRBV4-1; d_call: NA; j_call: TRBJ2-1; clone_size: NA; cdr3_nt: TGCGCCAGCAGCCAAGAACGCGCGCGAGTCTCCTACAATGAGCAGTTCTTC; cdr3_aa: CASSQERARVSYNEQFF
v_call: TRBV7-2; d_call: TRBD2; j_call: TRBJ2-3; clone_size: few; cdr3_nt: TGTGCCAGCAGCTTTCGACAGCGGGGAAGCACAGATACGCAGTATTTT; cdr3_aa: CASSFRQRGSTDTQYF
v_call: TRBV5-1; d_call: NA; j_call: TRBJ2-5; clone_size: few; cdr3_nt: TGCGCCAGCAGCTTGGCTAGCTTGGGGGAGACCCAGTACTTC; cdr3_aa: CASSLASLGETQYF
v_call: TRBV28; d_call: TRBD1; j_call: TRBJ1-2; clone_size: few; cdr3_nt: TGTGCCAGCACCGGGACAGCACTGGGAGGCTACACCTTC; cdr3_aa: CASTGTALGGYTF
v_call: TRBV7-9; d_call: NA; j_call: TRBJ1-2; clone_size: few; cdr3_nt: TGTGCCACCCTATGGAAGGGTGGCTACACCTTC; cdr3_aa: CATLWKGGYTF
v_call: TRBV2; d_call: NA; j_call: TRBJ2-6; clone_size: few; cdr3_nt: TGTGCCAGCGTTTACGGCTCTGGGGCCAACGTCCTGACTTTC; cdr3_aa: CASVYGSGANVLTF
v_call: TRBV6-5; d_call: NA; j_call: TRBJ1-4; clone_size: few; cdr3_nt: TGTGCCAGCAGCGATCGCTGGCAGGACAGTAATGAAAAACTGTTTTTT; cdr3_aa: CASSDRWQDSNEKLFF
v_call: TRBV25-1; d_call: TRBD1; j_call: TRBJ2-3; clone_size: NA; cdr3_nt: TGTGCCAGCAGTTATCCTACAGGGGTAGTAACAGATACGCAGTATTTT; cdr3_aa: CASSYPTGVVTDTQYF
v_call: TRBV6-6; d_call: NA; j_call: TRBJ1-1; clone_size: few; cdr3_nt: TGTGCCAGCTCACATGACTATATGAACACTGAAGCTTTCTTT; cdr3_aa: CASSHDYMNTEAFF
v_call: TRBV5-8; d_call: TRBD2; j_call: TRBJ2-3; clone_size: few; cdr3_nt: TGTGCCAGCACCCTCCAGACTAGCTATACGCAGTATTTT; cdr3_aa: CASTLQTSYTQYF
v_call: TRBV6-5; d_call: NA; j_call: TRBJ2-1; clone_size: few; cdr3_nt: TGTGCCAGCAGTTACCTGGGGGGCCGTTACAATGAGCAGTTCTTC; cdr3_aa: CASSYLGGRYNEQFF
v_call: TRBV20-1; d_call: NA; j_call: TRBJ2-3; clone_size: few; cdr3_nt: TGCAGTGCTAGAGCAGGGGCGGGGGATACGCAGTATTTT; cdr3_aa: CSARAGAGDTQYF
v_call: TRBV20-1; d_call: NA; j_call: TRBJ2-6; clone_size: NA; cdr3_nt: TGCAGTGCTAGAGGGCAGGGTTCTGGGGCCAACGTCCTGACTTTC; cdr3_aa: CSARGQGSGANVLTF
v_call: TRBV6-2/TRBV6-3; d_call: NA; j_call: TRBJ2-3; clone_size: many; cdr3_nt: TGTGCCACCCGGGGCCCATCGCAGTATTTT; cdr3_aa: CATRGPSQYF
v_call: TRBV5-5; d_call: NA; j_call: TRBJ1-5; clone_size: many; cdr3_nt: TGTGCCAGCAGCTTCGGACAGAACAATCAGCCCCAGCATTTT; cdr3_aa: CASSFGQNNQPQHF
v_call: TRBV11-2; d_call: NA; j_call: TRBJ1-1; clone_size: few; cdr3_nt: TGTGCCAGCAGCTTAGGCCCAGATATGAACACTGAAGCTTTCTTT; cdr3_aa: CASSLGPDMNTEAFF
v_call: TRBV6-6; d_call: NA; j_call: TRBJ1-5; clone_size: few; cdr3_nt: TGTGCCAGCAGTTACTCTGATGGGTCTCAGCCCCAGCATTTT; cdr3_aa: CASSYSDGSQPQHF
v_call: TRBV4-2; d_call: NA; j_call: TRBJ1-2; clone_size: few; cdr3_nt: TGTGCCAGCACCCCAGGGTTGAACTATGGCTACACCTTC; cdr3_aa: CASTPGLNYGYTF
v_call: TRBV20-1; d_call: TRBD2; j_call: TRBJ2-5; clone_size: few; cdr3_nt: TGCAGTGCTAGTAGCGGGGGGGCTGGTGAGACCCAGTACTTC; cdr3_aa: CSASSGGAGETQYF
v_call: TRBV6-2/TRBV6-3; d_call: NA; j_call: TRBJ2-7; clone_size: many; cdr3_nt: TGTGCCAGCGTTACTCCGCAGGGCTCCTACGAGCAGTACTTC; cdr3_aa: CASVTPQGSYEQYF
v_call: TRBV12-3/TRBV12-4; d_call: TRBD2; j_call: TRBJ2-3; clone_size: few; cdr3_nt: TGTGCCAGCAACCTAGCGGGTCCCACAGATACGCAGTATTTT; cdr3_aa: CASNLAGPTDTQYF
v_call: TRBV12-3/TRBV12-4; d_call: NA; j_call: TRBJ2-3; clone_size: NA; cdr3_nt: TGTGCCAGCAGTTTTAGGGCAGGGGCAGATACGCAGTATTTT; cdr3_aa: CASSFRAGADTQYF
v_call: TRBV20-1; d_call: NA; j_call: TRBJ2-2; clone_size: many; cdr3_nt: TGCAGTGCTAGAGATCTAGGGGAGCTGTTTTTT; cdr3_aa: CSARDLGELFF
v_call: TRBV7-2; d_call: NA; j_call: TRBJ1-2; clone_size: few; cdr3_nt: TGTGCCAGCAGTGGGGGCGGTAACTATGGCTACACCTTC; cdr3_aa: CASSGGGNYGYTF
v_call: TRBV7-6; d_call: NA; j_call: TRBJ2-3; clone_size: few; cdr3_nt: TGTGCCAGCAGTAAAGAGCCCAGGATGGCGCAGTATTTT; cdr3_aa: CASSKEPRMAQYF
v_call: TRBV6-6; d_call: TRBD1; j_call: TRBJ1-2; clone_size: NA; cdr3_nt: TGTGCCAGCAACCCCGGGACAGGGGATGGAGGCTACACCTTC; cdr3_aa: CASNPGTGDGGYTF
v_call: TRBV5-4; d_call: TRBD1; j_call: TRBJ2-1; clone_size: many; cdr3_nt: TGTGCCAGCAGCTTGGGGGGACAGGGGGTAAGGTATGAGCAGTTCTTC; cdr3_aa: CASSLGGQGVRYEQFF
v_call: TRBV23-1; d_call: NA; j_call: TRBJ1-1; clone_size: NA; cdr3_nt: TGCGCCAGCAGTAAACAGGAGTTTTGGGACACTGAAGCTTTCTTT; cdr3_aa: CASSKQEFWDTEAFF
v_call: TRBV20-1; d_call: NA; j_call: TRBJ1-5; clone_size: few; cdr3_nt: TGCAGTGCTATCCGGGGGAAAAATCAGCCCCAGCATTTT; cdr3_aa: CSAIRGKNQPQHF